The text below deals with one TCR beta chain. The data were obtained in a study of T cell responses to AZD1222 COVID-19 vaccine. About the research overall: Timing groups of about 4 and about 12 weeks for second doses were pooled.

Assay: immunoSEQ multiplex PCR; the TCRdb copy retains only in-frame clones and omits some. This table holds about 120,000 clones, 92% found once. V dropped 5 bases and J dropped 4 bases, with 20 bases sitting between them. The germline gives CDR1 LNHDA, CDR2 SQIVND (reference sequence). The CDR3 is 17 amino acids. Source: peripheral blood, taken on day 0 of AZD1222 vaccination. This sequence joins TRBV19 and TRBJ2-2; maybe TRBD1 (6 bases). The sequence was collected from an adult in good health. The CDR3 loop reads CASSWGAAGATTGELFF. In DNA, the CDR3 is TGTGCCAGTAGTTGGGGTGCGGCAGGGGCTACCACCGGGGAGCTGTTTTTT. Together with reference TRBV19 and TRBJ2-2, the CDR3 gives the full variable domain: DGGITQSPKYLFRKEGQNVTLSCEQNLNHDAMYWYRQDPGQGLRLIYYSQIVNDFQKGDIAEGYSVSREKKESFPLTVTSAQKNPTAFYLCASSWGAAGATTGELFFGEGSRLTVL.